These 5 T cell receptor beta chains were all obtained from the same sample, sequenced in a study of lymphopenia after photon versus proton radiotherapy. The repertoire was sequenced with immunoSEQ multiplex PCR; TCRdb's copy has only in-frame clones and lacks some. The sample has about 83,000 clones, around four fifths seen once. This sample comprised peripheral blood, obtained from a patient treated with proton-based radiotherapy. Receptors were obtained from a man aged 60 to 69 with pancreatic cancer.

The rearrangement uses TRBV9 and TRBJ2-3; TRBD1 agrees at 7 bases. This CDR3 comprises 16 residues. The J segment lost 5 bases and the V segment lost 0 bases, leaving 9 bases of the junction unmatched. In germline, CDR1 is SGDLS, CDR2 YYNGEE. The CDR3 region has the DNA TGTGCCAGCAGCGTAGCTAGGACAGGAGGCCTAGATACGCAGTATTTT. This gives the protein CASSVARTGGLDTQYF.

The gene calls are TRBV18 and TRBJ2-1, with 8 bases matching TRBD2. The CDR3 is made up of 16 amino acids. From germline, CDR1 is KGHSH and CDR2 LQKENI. The V segment lost 6 bases and the J segment 4 bases; nucleotides outside the gene matches: 11. CDR3 bases: TGTGCCAGCTCCCTAGGGAGCGGGAGTTCTTACAATGAGCAGTTCTTC. Translation gives CASSLGSGSSYNEQFF.

The chain couples TRBV29-1 to TRBJ2-7; 7 positions match TRBD2. With V trimmed by 7 bases and J by 7 bases, 13 bases remained unmatched. Germline lookup yields CDR1 SQVTM and CDR2 ANQGSEA. The length of the CDR3 is 13 residues. DNA for the CDR3: TGCAGCGCTCTCTGGGGACTATCGCGGGAGCAGTACTTC. Residues: CSALWGLSREQYF.

V gene TRBV7-2 combines with J gene TRBJ2-7; tentative D call: TRBD2 (5 bases). Germline V gives CDR1 SGHTA, CDR2 FQGNSA. Deletions cut 2 bases from V and 1 base from J, with 9 bases between. The CDR3 is made up of 14 amino acids. The CDR3 bases are TGTGCCAGCAGCTTACTAGGCGGGTCCTACGAGCAGTACTTC. Its translation is CASSLLGGSYEQYF.

A word on this clone: At one of its ends the junction is not consistent with the germline gene, which may arise from a read error. The CDR3 DNA reads TGTGCCAGCAGCCAACATATCCAGACGGGAGGGCCCGGCCCCCACTTC. It translates to CASSQHIQTGGPGPHF. V gene TRBV4-2 combines with J gene TRBJ2-7, with 8 bases fitting TRBD2. Looked up from germline, CDR1 is LGHNA and CDR2 is YNFKEQ. The CDR3 sequence is 16 residues long.